Here is one T cell receptor (beta chain) with its context. The target antigen is unknown. The CDR3 spans 12 residues. Germline CDR1 SGHRS, CDR2 YFSETQ. Deletions cut 4 bases from V and 4 bases from J, with 8 bases between. The entry originates in a study of T cell responses to AZD1222 COVID-19 vaccine. Study outcomes and limitations: Two AZD1222 doses significantly raised spike-specific TCR breadth and depth over controls. Spike was spanned by vaccine-associated CD4 TCRs, with dominance at 160-218 and 743-854.

Produced via immunoSEQ multiplex PCR; TCRdb's table is partial and in-frame only. The sample has about 200,000 clones, approximately 93% seen once. The chain links TRBV5-1 to TRBJ2-5; no reliable D call. This sequence was found in an adult who received the AZD1222 COVID-19 vaccine. The input for sequencing was peripheral blood, taken 28 days after the second AZD1222 dose. This CDR3 is CASSKSLETQYF. The DNA for the CDR3 is TGCGCCAGCAGCAAATCCCTAGAGACCCAGTACTTC. Looking up the rest from reference TRBV5-1 and TRBJ2-5 gives the full variable domain: KAGVTQTPRYLIKTRGQQVTLSCSPISGHRSVSWYQQTPGQGLQFLFEYFSETQRNKGNFPGRFSGRQFSNSRSEMNVSTLELGDSALYLCASSKSLETQYFGPGTRLLVL.